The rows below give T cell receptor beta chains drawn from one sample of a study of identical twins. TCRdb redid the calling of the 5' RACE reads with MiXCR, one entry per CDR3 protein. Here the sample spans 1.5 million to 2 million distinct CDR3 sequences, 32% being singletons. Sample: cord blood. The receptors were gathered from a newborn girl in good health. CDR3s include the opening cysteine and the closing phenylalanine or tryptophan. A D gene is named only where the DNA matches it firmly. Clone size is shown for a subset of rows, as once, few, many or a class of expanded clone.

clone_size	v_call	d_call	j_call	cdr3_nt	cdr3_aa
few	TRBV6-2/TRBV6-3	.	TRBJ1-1	TGTGCCAGCAAAAGGGGCCACGGGGGCACTGAAGCTTTCTTT	CASKRGHGGTEAFF
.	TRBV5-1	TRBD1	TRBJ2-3	TGCGCCAGCAGCCACCTGGACAGGGTGCTAGCAAAGCAGTATTTT	CASSHLDRVLAKQYF
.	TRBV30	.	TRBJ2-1	TGTGCCTGGAGGGGCTACTACAATGAGCAGTTCTTC	CAWRGYYNEQFF
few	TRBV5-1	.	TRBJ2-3	TGCGCCAGCAGCTTGGGTGTCGGACACACAGATACGCAGTATTTT	CASSLGVGHTDTQYF
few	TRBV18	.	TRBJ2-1	TGTGCCAGCTCCAAGGGTTTCCCCTACAATGAGCAGTTCTTC	CASSKGFPYNEQFF
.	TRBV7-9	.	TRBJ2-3	TGTGCCAGCAGCTCTCGCAGGGTACAGGGAGATACGCAGTATTTT	CASSSRRVQGDTQYF
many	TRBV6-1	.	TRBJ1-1	TGTGCCAGCAGTGAAGGAGGGGGGACTGAAGCTTTCTTT	CASSEGGGTEAFF
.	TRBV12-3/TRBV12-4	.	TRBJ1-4	TGTGCCAGCGGTGGCATTAATGAAAAACTGTTTTTT	CASGGINEKLFF
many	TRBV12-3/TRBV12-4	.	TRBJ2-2	TGTGCCAGCAGTCCCGGAGCCGGGGAGCTGTTTTTT	CASSPGAGELFF
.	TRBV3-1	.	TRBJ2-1	TGTGCCAGCAGCCAAGTTCGGCGGGCCAGTGAGCAGTTCTTC	CASSQVRRASEQFF
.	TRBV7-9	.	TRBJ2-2	TGTGCCAGCAGCTCCAAGGCCAGGGCGAACACCGGGGAGCTGTTTTTT	CASSSKARANTGELFF
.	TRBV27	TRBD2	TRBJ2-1	TGTGCCAGCAGTGACCGGCTAGCGGGGGGGTCTTATGAGCAGTTCTTC	CASSDRLAGGSYEQFF
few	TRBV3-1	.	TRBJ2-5	TGTGCCAGCAGCCAAGGGATAACGCCCCTCCGAGAGACCCAGTACTTC	CASSQGITPLRETQYF
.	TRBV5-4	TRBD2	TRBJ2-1	TGTGCCAGCAGCTTGAGGTCACTAGCGGGAGTTACCGATGAGCAGTTCTTC	CASSLRSLAGVTDEQFF
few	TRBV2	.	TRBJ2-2	TGTGCCAGCAAACTATTCCTCTCCGGGGAGCTGTTTTTT	CASKLFLSGELFF
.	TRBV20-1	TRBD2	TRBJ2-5	TGCAGTGCTAGAGTGACTAGCGGGCGTAATGAGCAGTACTTC	CSARVTSGRNEQYF
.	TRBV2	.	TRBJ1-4	TGTGCCAGCACCTCGCAGGGCTCAACTAATGAAAAACTGTTTTTT	CASTSQGSTNEKLFF
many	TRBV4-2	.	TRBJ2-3	TGTGCCAGCAGCCAAGTTGACAGACGCACAGATACGCAGTATTTT	CASSQVDRRTDTQYF
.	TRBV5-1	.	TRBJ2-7	TGTGCCAGCAGCTTGGGGGCCACCTACAATGAGCAGTACTTC	CASSLGATYNEQYF
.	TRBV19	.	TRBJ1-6	TGTGCCAGTAAACGCCGGTACAAGAAAGGGTCACCCCTCCACTTT	CASKRRYKKGSPLHF
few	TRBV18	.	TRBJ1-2	TGTGCCAGCTCACCCGACAGGTGGGGCTACACCTTC	CASSPDRWGYTF
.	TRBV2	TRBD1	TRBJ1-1	TGTGCCAGCAGGACAGGGGAAGCTTTCTTT	CASRTGEAFF
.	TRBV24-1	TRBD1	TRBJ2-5	TGTGCCACCAGTGATCCCGGGACAGGGGGAGAGACCCAGTACTTC	CATSDPGTGGETQYF
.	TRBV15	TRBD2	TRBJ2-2	TGTGCCACCAGCAGAGTTAGCGGGAGGTTCGGGGAGCTGTTTTTT	CATSRVSGRFGELFF
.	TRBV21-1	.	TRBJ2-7	TGTGCCAGCAGCAAAGTTGCCGGACAGTTAGGGACCTACGAGCAGTACTTC	CASSKVAGQLGTYEQYF
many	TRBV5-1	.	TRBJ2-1	TGCGCCAGCAGCTTAAGCGGGCCAAACAATGAGCAGTTCTTC	CASSLSGPNNEQFF
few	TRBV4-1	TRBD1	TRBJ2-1	TGCGCCAGCAGCCAAGGCTTGCCAGGGGGCAATGAGCAGTTCTTC	CASSQGLPGGNEQFF
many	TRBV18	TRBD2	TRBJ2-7	TGTGCCAGCAGTCCCCTAGCGGGTAGCTACGAGCAGTACTTC	CASSPLAGSYEQYF
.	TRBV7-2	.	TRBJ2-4	TGTGCCAGCAGCTTAGGTGCCTTACTAGCCAAAAACATTCAGTACTTC	CASSLGALLAKNIQYF
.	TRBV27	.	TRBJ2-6	TGTGCCAGCAGTTTCTACGGAGCGTCTGGGGCCAACGTCCTGACTTTC	CASSFYGASGANVLTF
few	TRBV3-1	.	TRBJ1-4	TGTGCCAGCAGCCGCCGACACCCGAATGAAAAACTGTTTTTT	CASSRRHPNEKLFF
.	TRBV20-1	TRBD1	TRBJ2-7	TGCAGTGCTACCTCCGGGACAGGGATCCACGAGCAGTACTTC	CSATSGTGIHEQYF
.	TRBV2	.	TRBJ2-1	TGTGCCAGCAGCGACTCCACGGGTGAGCAGTTCTTC	CASSDSTGEQFF
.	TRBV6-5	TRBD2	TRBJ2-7	TGTGCCAGCAGTTACTCTCACGGGAGGGCCTACGAGCAGTACTTC	CASSYSHGRAYEQYF
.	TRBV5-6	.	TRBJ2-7	TGTGCCAGCAGCTTGTACGACAGGGAGGTTCTCTACGAGCAGTACTTC	CASSLYDREVLYEQYF
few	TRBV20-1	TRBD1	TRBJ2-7	TGCAGTGCTCGGCACAGGGGGGCCTACGAGCAGTACTTC	CSARHRGAYEQYF
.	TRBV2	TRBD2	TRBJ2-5	TGTGCCAGCAGGCCGGGAGGGCCTTGGGATGAGCAGTACTTC	CASRPGGPWDEQYF
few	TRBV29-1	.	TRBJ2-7	TGCTGCGCCCTACTTCTAGGGAACAACGAGCAGTACTTC	CCALLLGNNEQYF
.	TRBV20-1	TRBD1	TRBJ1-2	TGCAGTGCACAAACCGGGACAGGGGAAGATGGCTACACCTTC	CSAQTGTGEDGYTF
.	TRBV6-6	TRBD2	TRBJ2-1	TGTGCCAGCATCTACGCACTAGCGGGAGGGGAAAATGAGCAGTTCTTC	CASIYALAGGENEQFF
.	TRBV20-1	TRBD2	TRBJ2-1	TGCAGTGCTAGAGATCTTAGACTAGCGGGGTTCCACAATGAGCAGTTCTTC	CSARDLRLAGFHNEQFF
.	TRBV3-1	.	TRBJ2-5	TGTGCCAGCAGTCAAGGGAGGTGGGCTCAAGAGACCCAGTACTTC	CASSQGRWAQETQYF
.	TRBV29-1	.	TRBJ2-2	TGCAGCCACTTCGGGAACACCGGGGAGCTGTTTTTT	CSHFGNTGELFF
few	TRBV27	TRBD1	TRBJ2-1	TGTGCCAGCAGTTTCAGGGGGATCCTACTGAATGAGCAGTTCTTC	CASSFRGILLNEQFF
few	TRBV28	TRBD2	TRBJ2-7	TGTGCCAGCAGTCTTCTCCTACAGACTAGCGCGTTCTCCTACGAGCAGTACTTC	CASSLLLQTSAFSYEQYF
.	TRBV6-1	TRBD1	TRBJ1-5	TGTGCCAGCAGCCTCCCTCGGGACAGGGGGGCGGTAGGCAATCAGCCCCAGCATTTT	CASSLPRDRGAVGNQPQHF
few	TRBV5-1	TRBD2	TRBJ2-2	TGCGCCAGCAGCTTGGTACTAGCGGGAGACACCGGGGAGCTGTTTTTT	CASSLVLAGDTGELFF
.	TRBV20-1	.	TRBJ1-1	TGCAGTGCTAGAGAGGAGGGTCGGATAGTGGGCACTGAAGCTTTCTTT	CSAREEGRIVGTEAFF
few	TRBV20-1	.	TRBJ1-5	TGCAGTGCGAGCAGGGTGGATCAGCCCCAGCATTTT	CSASRVDQPQHF
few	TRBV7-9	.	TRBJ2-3	TGTGCCAGCAGCTTCCCGACCGCAGATACGCAGTATTTT	CASSFPTADTQYF
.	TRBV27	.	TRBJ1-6	TGTGCCAGCGAGGGGAATTCACCCCTCCACTTT	CASEGNSPLHF
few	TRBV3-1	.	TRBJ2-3	TGTGCCAGCAGCCAAGGACAGAGGGGCACAGATACGCAGTATTTT	CASSQGQRGTDTQYF
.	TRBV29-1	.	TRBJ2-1	TGCAGCGTTCTGACTAGCTCCTACAATGAGCAGTTCTTC	CSVLTSSYNEQFF